These T cell receptor beta chains were read from a single sample in a study of blood T cell repertoires in COVID-19. Repertoires were generated with immunoSEQ multiplex PCR, while TCRdb's copy carries only in-frame clones and drops some. The repertoire holds 100,000 to 150,000 clones, with about 85% as singletons. Sequenced material: peripheral blood. Every receptor here comes from a woman over 75 with acute or convalescent COVID-19. Each CDR3 is given with its conserved first and last residue. The D gene is left open where the match is weak. Expanded clones are given a class, and other clones once, few, many or no size at all.

CDR3aa: CASGLGTFSNQPQHF; CDR3nt: TGTGCCAGCGGCCTAGGGACTTTTAGCAATCAGCCCCAGCATTTT; j_gene: TRBJ1-5; d_gene: .; abundance: once; v_gene: TRBV28; len: 15
CDR3aa: CSVEGGGTGELFF; CDR3nt: TGCAGCGTTGAGGGCGGGGGGACCGGGGAGCTGTTTTTT; j_gene: TRBJ2-2; d_gene: TRBD2; abundance: .; v_gene: TRBV29-1; len: 13
CDR3aa: CASSIESTGGFDSPLHF; CDR3nt: TGTGCCAGTAGTATAGAATCGACAGGCGGGTTTGATTCACCCCTCCACTTT; j_gene: TRBJ1-6; d_gene: .; abundance: few; v_gene: TRBV19; len: 17
CDR3aa: CASSVDEGGYGYTF; CDR3nt: TGTGCCAGCAGCGTAGATGAGGGTGGCTATGGCTACACCTTC; j_gene: TRBJ1-2; d_gene: .; abundance: .; v_gene: TRBV9; len: 14
CDR3aa: CAIRSGGVDQPQHF; CDR3nt: TGTGCCATCAGGTCCGGGGGGGTAGATCAGCCCCAGCATTTT; j_gene: TRBJ1-5; d_gene: .; abundance: .; v_gene: TRBV10-3; len: 14
CDR3aa: CASSPTSSGNTIYF; CDR3nt: TGCGCCAGCAGCCCGACAAGCTCTGGAAACACCATATATTTT; j_gene: TRBJ1-3; d_gene: .; abundance: .; v_gene: TRBV5-1; len: 14
CDR3aa: CASSKQGTYNSPLHF; CDR3nt: TGTGCCAGCAGTAAACAGGGTACCTATAATTCACCCCTCCACTTT; j_gene: TRBJ1-6; d_gene: .; abundance: .; v_gene: TRBV7-2; len: 15
CDR3aa: CASSRLGTSSGNTIYF; CDR3nt: TGTGCCAGCAGCCGGTTGGGGACTAGCTCTGGAAACACCATATATTTT; j_gene: TRBJ1-3; d_gene: .; abundance: .; v_gene: TRBV9; len: 16
CDR3aa: CASSMDRLWANVLTF; CDR3nt: TGTGCCAGTAGTATGGACAGGCTCTGGGCCAACGTCCTGACTTTC; j_gene: TRBJ2-6; d_gene: TRBD1; abundance: .; v_gene: TRBV19; len: 15
CDR3aa: CASSRGTTNSPLHF; CDR3nt: TGTGCCAGCAGTCGGGGGACAACAAATTCACCCCTCCACTTT; j_gene: TRBJ1-6; d_gene: .; abundance: .; v_gene: TRBV6-6; len: 14
CDR3aa: CASSNPHGGTEAFF; CDR3nt: TGTGCCAGCTCGAACCCCCATGGCGGCACTGAAGCTTTCTTT; j_gene: TRBJ1-1; d_gene: .; abundance: .; v_gene: TRBV6-5; len: 14
CDR3aa: CASSLDRQTYEQYF; CDR3nt: TGTGCCAGCAGCTTAGATCGTCAGACCTACGAGCAGTACTTC; j_gene: TRBJ2-7; d_gene: .; abundance: .; v_gene: TRBV11-2; len: 14
CDR3aa: CASMETGVSYGYTF; CDR3nt: TGTGCCAGTATGGAGACAGGGGTATCCTATGGCTACACCTTC; j_gene: TRBJ1-2; d_gene: TRBD1; abundance: .; v_gene: TRBV19; len: 14
CDR3aa: CASRTGGENTIYF; CDR3nt: TGTGCCAGCAGGACGGGGGGAGAAAACACCATATATTTT; j_gene: TRBJ1-3; d_gene: .; abundance: .; v_gene: TRBV6-5; len: 13
CDR3aa: CASSTVTKGAGYGYTF; CDR3nt: TGCGCCAGCAGCACCGTTACAAAGGGGGCCGGCTATGGCTACACCTTC; j_gene: TRBJ1-2; d_gene: TRBD1; abundance: .; v_gene: TRBV4-1; len: 16
CDR3aa: CASSHLEYWGSFTEAFF; CDR3nt: TGCGCCAGCAGTCACCTCGAGTATTGGGGCTCGTTTACTGAAGCTTTCTTT; j_gene: TRBJ1-1; d_gene: .; abundance: .; v_gene: TRBV10-2; len: 17
CDR3aa: CASSPGQGGILDTEAFF; CDR3nt: TGTGCCAGCAGCCCCGGACAGGGGGGGATATTGGACACTGAAGCTTTCTTT; j_gene: TRBJ1-1; d_gene: TRBD1; abundance: .; v_gene: TRBV7-9; len: 17
CDR3aa: CASSHPGDRVTHF; CDR3nt: TGTGCCAGCAGCCACCCCGGAGATAGAGTGACGCATTTT; j_gene: TRBJ1-5; d_gene: .; abundance: .; v_gene: TRBV4-2; len: 13
CDR3aa: CASSSGGGTGYEQYF; CDR3nt: TGTGCCAGCAGCTCTGGTGGGGGCACGGGCTACGAGCAGTACTTC; j_gene: TRBJ2-7; d_gene: .; abundance: .; v_gene: TRBV5-4; len: 15
CDR3aa: CSASPRVLSPLHF; CDR3nt: TGCAGTGCTAGTCCCAGGGTCTTATCACCCCTCCACTTT; j_gene: TRBJ1-6; d_gene: .; abundance: once; v_gene: TRBV20-1; len: 13
CDR3aa: CASSRPGLMNTEAFF; CDR3nt: TGTGCCAGCAGCCGTCCGGGACTCATGAACACTGAAGCTTTCTTT; j_gene: TRBJ1-1; d_gene: .; abundance: .; v_gene: TRBV7-2; len: 15
CDR3aa: CASRVRWFQGRVPNTEAFF; CDR3nt: TGTGCCAGCAGGGTCCGGTGGTTTCAGGGTAGGGTACCGAACACTGAAGCTTTCTTT; j_gene: TRBJ1-1; d_gene: .; abundance: once; v_gene: TRBV28; len: 19
CDR3aa: CSVGGPTGGDGYTF; CDR3nt: TGCAGCGTCGGGGGGCCTACAGGGGGCGATGGCTACACCTTC; j_gene: TRBJ1-2; d_gene: TRBD1; abundance: .; v_gene: TRBV29-1; len: 14
CDR3aa: CASSFTGSSYNEQFF; CDR3nt: TGCGCCAGCAGCTTCACAGGGAGCTCCTACAATGAGCAGTTCTTC; j_gene: TRBJ2-1; d_gene: .; abundance: .; v_gene: TRBV5-1; len: 15
CDR3aa: CASSERYAQTQYF; CDR3nt: TGCGCCAGCAGCGAACGGTACGCCCAGACCCAGTACTTC; j_gene: TRBJ2-5; d_gene: .; abundance: .; v_gene: TRBV5-1; len: 13
CDR3aa: CASSLVEGSGANVLTF; CDR3nt: TGCGCCAGCAGCTTGGTAGAGGGAAGTGGGGCCAACGTCCTGACTTTC; j_gene: TRBJ2-6; d_gene: .; abundance: .; v_gene: TRBV5-1; len: 16
CDR3aa: CASSADRTSRGTDTQYF; CDR3nt: TGTGCCAGCAGTGCCGACCGGACTAGCCGGGGCACAGATACGCAGTATTTT; j_gene: TRBJ2-3; d_gene: TRBD2; abundance: .; v_gene: TRBV27; len: 17
CDR3aa: CASRNQGGNTEAFF; CDR3nt: TGTGCCAGCAGGAACCAGGGAGGGAACACTGAAGCTTTCTTT; j_gene: TRBJ1-1; d_gene: .; abundance: .; v_gene: TRBV6-5; len: 14
CDR3aa: CASSQETVGYTF; CDR3nt: TGCGCCAGCAGCCAAGAAACGGTTGGCTACACCTTC; j_gene: TRBJ1-2; d_gene: .; abundance: .; v_gene: TRBV4-1; len: 12
CDR3aa: CASIEGYTGELFF; CDR3nt: TGTGCCAGCATCGAGGGCTACACCGGGGAGCTGTTTTTT; j_gene: TRBJ2-2; d_gene: .; abundance: .; v_gene: TRBV7-2; len: 13
CDR3aa: CSVRGQLNTEAFF; CDR3nt: TGCAGCGTCCGCGGACAGTTGAACACTGAAGCTTTCTTT; j_gene: TRBJ1-1; d_gene: .; abundance: .; v_gene: TRBV29-1; len: 13
CDR3aa: CASRTTHTTYEQYF; CDR3nt: TGTGCCAGCAGAACTACACATACCACCTACGAGCAGTACTTC; j_gene: TRBJ2-7; d_gene: .; abundance: .; v_gene: TRBV6-5; len: 14
CDR3aa: CASSFKDRVGTDTQYF; CDR3nt: TGTGCCAGCAGCTTTAAGGACAGGGTTGGCACAGATACGCAGTATTTT; j_gene: TRBJ2-3; d_gene: TRBD1; abundance: .; v_gene: TRBV7-9; len: 16
CDR3aa: CASSRQGASGGTSSYNEQFF; CDR3nt: TGCGCCAGCAGCCGCCAAGGTGCTAGCGGGGGGACTAGCTCCTACAATGAGCAGTTCTTC; j_gene: TRBJ2-1; d_gene: TRBD2; abundance: .; v_gene: TRBV4-1; len: 20
CDR3aa: CASSLRGTAEAFF; CDR3nt: TGTGCCAGCAGCTTGCGTGGGACAGCTGAAGCTTTCTTT; j_gene: TRBJ1-1; d_gene: TRBD1; abundance: .; v_gene: TRBV5-4; len: 13
CDR3aa: CASSLGTAAEPQHF; CDR3nt: TGTGCCAGCAGCCTCGGGACAGCCGCTGAGCCCCAGCATTTT; j_gene: TRBJ1-5; d_gene: TRBD1; abundance: .; v_gene: TRBV7-9; len: 14
CDR3aa: CASSFQGDTEAFF; CDR3nt: TGTGCCAGCAGTTTTCAGGGGGACACTGAAGCTTTCTTT; j_gene: TRBJ1-1; d_gene: TRBD1; abundance: .; v_gene: TRBV28; len: 13
CDR3aa: CASSNTQGTAYGYTF; CDR3nt: TGTGCCAGCAGTAACACACAGGGGACCGCCTATGGCTACACCTTC; j_gene: TRBJ1-2; d_gene: TRBD1; abundance: .; v_gene: TRBV6-2/TRBV6-3; len: 15
CDR3aa: CASSQQGTTGYEQYF; CDR3nt: TGCGCCAGCAGCCAACAGGGAACTACAGGGTACGAGCAGTACTTC; j_gene: TRBJ2-7; d_gene: .; abundance: .; v_gene: TRBV4-1; len: 15
CDR3aa: CASSLGNRNTGELFF; CDR3nt: TGCGCCAGCAGCTTGGGAAACAGGAACACCGGGGAGCTGTTTTTT; j_gene: TRBJ2-2; d_gene: .; abundance: .; v_gene: TRBV5-1; len: 15
CDR3aa: CASKLGGYTDTQYF; CDR3nt: TGTGCCAGCAAATTGGGGGGATACACAGATACGCAGTATTTT; j_gene: TRBJ2-3; d_gene: .; abundance: .; v_gene: TRBV28; len: 14
CDR3aa: CASSPSGDKSSDTQYF; CDR3nt: TGTGCCAGCTCACCAAGCGGGGACAAGTCATCAGATACGCAGTATTTT; j_gene: TRBJ2-3; d_gene: .; abundance: .; v_gene: TRBV18; len: 16
CDR3aa: CATSRGEAYGYTF; CDR3nt: TGTGCCACCAGCAGAGGGGAGGCCTATGGCTACACCTTC; j_gene: TRBJ1-2; d_gene: .; abundance: .; v_gene: TRBV15; len: 13
CDR3aa: CASSVIQGNTGELFF; CDR3nt: TGTGCCAGCAGCGTTATTCAGGGGAACACCGGGGAGCTGTTTTTT; j_gene: TRBJ2-2; d_gene: .; abundance: .; v_gene: TRBV6-5; len: 15
CDR3aa: CASSIIAETYNEQFF; CDR3nt: TGTGCCAGTAGTATAATAGCGGAGACCTACAATGAGCAGTTCTTC; j_gene: TRBJ2-1; d_gene: .; abundance: .; v_gene: TRBV19; len: 15
CDR3aa: CASSLRGNQPQHF; CDR3nt: TGTGCCAGTAGTCTACGGGGTAATCAGCCCCAGCATTTT; j_gene: TRBJ1-5; d_gene: .; abundance: .; v_gene: TRBV19; len: 13
CDR3aa: CASSLRQGQETQYF; CDR3nt: TGTGCCAGCTCGCTTAGACAGGGCCAAGAGACCCAGTACTTC; j_gene: TRBJ2-5; d_gene: TRBD1; abundance: once; v_gene: TRBV18; len: 14
CDR3aa: CSVEDRGTGGSYEQYF; CDR3nt: TGCAGCGTTGAGGATCGGGGGACAGGGGGCTCCTACGAGCAGTACTTC; j_gene: TRBJ2-7; d_gene: TRBD1; abundance: .; v_gene: TRBV29-1; len: 16
CDR3aa: CASSWGTGGPDTEAFF; CDR3nt: TGTGCCAGCAGTTGGGGGACAGGGGGCCCTGACACTGAAGCTTTCTTT; j_gene: TRBJ1-1; d_gene: TRBD1; abundance: .; v_gene: TRBV6-5; len: 16
CDR3aa: CASTPQGGQPQHF; CDR3nt: TGTGCCAGCACCCCCCAAGGAGGTCAGCCCCAGCATTTT; j_gene: TRBJ1-5; d_gene: .; abundance: .; v_gene: TRBV28; len: 13
CDR3aa: CASSVTGGLSHTGELFF; CDR3nt: TGTGCCAGCAGCGTTACAGGGGGCCTGTCCCACACCGGGGAGCTGTTTTTT; j_gene: TRBJ2-2; d_gene: TRBD1; abundance: .; v_gene: TRBV9; len: 17
CDR3aa: CSAGRQGETQYF; CDR3nt: TGCAGCGCGGGGCGACAGGGAGAGACCCAGTACTTC; j_gene: TRBJ2-5; d_gene: TRBD1; abundance: .; v_gene: TRBV29-1; len: 12
CDR3aa: CASQSYYGYTF; CDR3nt: TGTGCCAGTCAGTCGTACTATGGCTACACCTTC; j_gene: TRBJ1-2; d_gene: .; abundance: .; v_gene: TRBV12-3/TRBV12-4; len: 11
CDR3aa: CASSQVRSPWTSESYEQYF; CDR3nt: TGTGCCAGCAGCCAAGTCCGATCCCCTTGGACTAGCGAAAGCTACGAGCAGTACTTC; j_gene: TRBJ2-7; d_gene: TRBD2; abundance: once; v_gene: TRBV4-2; len: 19
CDR3aa: CASSSIGQGAVTEAFF; CDR3nt: TGTGCCAGCAGTTCGATCGGACAGGGGGCGGTCACTGAAGCTTTCTTT; j_gene: TRBJ1-1; d_gene: TRBD1; abundance: .; v_gene: TRBV28; len: 16
CDR3aa: CASSAGTNERELFF; CDR3nt: TGTGCTAGCAGCGCCGGGACAAACGAACGGGAGCTGTTTTTT; j_gene: TRBJ2-2; d_gene: .; abundance: .; v_gene: TRBV7-7; len: 14
CDR3aa: CASSLIRAGGTDTQYF; CDR3nt: TGTGCCAGCAGCCTTATAAGGGCAGGGGGCACAGATACGCAGTATTTT; j_gene: TRBJ2-3; d_gene: .; abundance: .; v_gene: TRBV3-1/TRBV3-2; len: 16